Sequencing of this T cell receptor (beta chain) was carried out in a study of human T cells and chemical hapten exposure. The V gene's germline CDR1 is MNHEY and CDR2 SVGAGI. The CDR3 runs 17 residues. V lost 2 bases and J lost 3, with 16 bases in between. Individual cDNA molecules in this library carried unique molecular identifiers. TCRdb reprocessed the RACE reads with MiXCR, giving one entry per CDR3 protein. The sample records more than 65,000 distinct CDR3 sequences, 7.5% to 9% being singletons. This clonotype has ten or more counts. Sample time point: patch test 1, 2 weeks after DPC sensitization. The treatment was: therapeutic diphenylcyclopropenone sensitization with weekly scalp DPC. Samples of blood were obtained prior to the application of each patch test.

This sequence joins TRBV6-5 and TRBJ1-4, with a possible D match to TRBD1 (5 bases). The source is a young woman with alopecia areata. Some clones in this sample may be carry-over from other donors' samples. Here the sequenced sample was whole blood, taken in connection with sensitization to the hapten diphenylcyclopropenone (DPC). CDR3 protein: CASSYTRVWGSNEKLFF. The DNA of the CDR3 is TGTGCCAGCAGTTACACGCGAGTTTGGGGCTCTAATGAAAAACTGTTTTTT.